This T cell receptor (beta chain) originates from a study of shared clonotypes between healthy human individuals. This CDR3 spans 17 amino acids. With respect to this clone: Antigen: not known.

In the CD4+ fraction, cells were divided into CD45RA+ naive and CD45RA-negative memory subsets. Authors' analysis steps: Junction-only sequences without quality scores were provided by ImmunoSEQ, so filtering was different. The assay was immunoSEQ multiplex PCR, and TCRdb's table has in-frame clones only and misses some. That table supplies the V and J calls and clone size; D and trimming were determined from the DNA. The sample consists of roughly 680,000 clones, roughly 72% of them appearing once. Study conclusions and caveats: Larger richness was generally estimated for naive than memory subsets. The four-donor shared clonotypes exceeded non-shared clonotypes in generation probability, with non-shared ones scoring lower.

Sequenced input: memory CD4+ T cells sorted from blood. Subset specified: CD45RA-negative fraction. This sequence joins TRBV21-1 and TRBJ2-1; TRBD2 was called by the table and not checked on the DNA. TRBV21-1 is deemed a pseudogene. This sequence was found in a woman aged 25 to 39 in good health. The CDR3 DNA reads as TGTGCCAGCAGCCCAGAGACTAGCGGGAGCTCCTACAATGAGCAGTTCTTC. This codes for CASSPETSGSSYNEQFF.